Following are 30 T cell receptor beta chains from one sample sequenced in a study of T cells in Graves' hyperthyroidism and ophthalmopathy. TCR beta CDR3 region amplification was performed from RNA transcripts. First-round RT-PCR of the TCR CDR3 relied on the HTBI primer set. TCRdb re-called the multiplex PCR reads through MiXCR, storing one row per CDR3 protein. The sample records some 550,000 distinct CDR3 sequences, approximately 16% being singletons. Specimen: blood. The receptors stem from a woman between 35 and 50 years old with Graves' ophthalmopathy.

This clonotype was seen a handful of times. The junction shows a germline mismatch at one end, possibly a read error. The CDR3 here is CSALKTSGRAEVEQFF. CDR3 nucleotide sequence: TGTAGTGCTCTAAAGACTAGCGGGAGGGCGGAGGTTGAGCAGTTCTTC. The gene calls are TRBV20-1 and TRBJ2-1; 14 bases align to TRBD2. The length of the CDR3 is 16 residues. Germline loops: CDR1 DFQATT, CDR2 SNEGSKA (reference sequence).

This clonotype was counted at least ten times. This chain links TRBV3-1 with TRBJ1-1; possible D gene TRBD1, 6 bases. The germline V gene has CDR1 LGHDT and CDR2 YNNKEL (reference sequence). The CDR3 consists of 16 residues. With 4 bases removed from V and 0 bases from J, the gap between germline ends came to 15 bases. This CDR3 is CASSPPGQFMNTEAFF. The CDR3, as DNA: TGTGCCAGCAGCCCCCCAGGACAGTTCATGAACACTGAAGCTTTCTTT.

There are many counts of this clonotype. The chain employs TRBV3-1 and TRBJ2-7; D gene unclear. V was trimmed by 4 bases and J by 1 base, leaving 14 bases between them. CDR3 length: 15 amino acids. Germline CDR1 is LGHDT and CDR2 is YNNKEL (reference sequence). The CDR3 loop is CASSPRREISYEQYF. DNA of the CDR3: TGTGCCAGCAGCCCCCGTAGGGAAATTTCCTACGAGCAGTACTTC.

A word on this clonotype: The junction and the germline gene differ at one end; a read error may be behind it. CDR3 residues: CASSFWVGETRYF. CDR3 coding DNA: TGTGCCAGCAGTTTTTGGGTTGGAGAGACCCGGTACTTC. The V gene is TRBV27, the J gene TRBJ2-5; no clear D gene. In germline, CDR1 is MNHEY, CDR2 SMNVEV (reference sequence). The CDR3 spans 13 residues.

This clonotype has just a few counts. The CDR3 is CATGGKSSYNEQFF. The DNA of the CDR3 is TGTGCCACGGGGGGGAAGAGCTCCTACAATGAGCAGTTCTTC. The rearrangement joins TRBV7-9 to TRBJ2-1, with TRBD2 identical over 8 bases. The CDR3 runs to 14 residues. In germline, CDR1 is SEHNR, CDR2 FQNEAQ (reference sequence). Trimming cost V 10 bases and J 0 bases; bases outside gene matches: 5. Variable domain in full (rest from reference TRBV7-9 and TRBJ2-1): DTGVSQNPRHKITKRGQNVTFRCDPISEHNRLYWYRQTLGQGPEFLTYFQNEAQLEKSRLLSDRFSAERPKGSFSTLEIQRTEQGDSAMYLCATGGKSSYNEQFFGPGTRLTVL.

This clonotype turned up a few times. The J gene is TRBJ2-3, the V gene TRBV20-1; 9 nucleotides match TRBD2. The V gene end was trimmed by 5 bases and the J gene end by 8 bases; junction bases not matched to a gene: 14. This CDR3 is 15 amino acids long. Germline V gene lookup returns CDR1 DFQATT and CDR2 SNEGSKA (reference sequence). In DNA form, the CDR3 reads TGCAGTGCTTCGTTAGCGGGGGTGACTCCGGGTACGCAGTATTTT. This codes for CSASLAGVTPGTQYF.

The rearrangement links TRBV18 to TRBJ1-1; D unresolved. Germline CDR1 is KGHSH and CDR2 is LQKENI. With 2 bases removed from V and 1 base from J, the gap between germline ends came to 8 bases. The length of the CDR3 is 14 residues. CDR3 bases: TGTGCCAGCTCACCAGAGGGAGGGAACACTGAAGCTTTCTTT. It specifies CASSPEGGNTEAFF.

This clonotype came up many times. The genes are TRBV12-3 or TRBV12-4 and TRBJ2-5; a weak D match, TRBD1 (7 bases). This CDR3 has 15 residues. The V and J ends lost 7 bases and 5 bases respectively, with 20 bases between them. DNA of the CDR3: TGTGCCAGCACTTTGATGGAGGGGGCCGGGGAGACCCAGTACTTC. Protein sequence: CASTLMEGAGETQYF.

The chain joins TRBV18 to TRBJ2-5; 7 bases line up with TRBD2. Trimming removed 6 bases from V and 2 bases from J; junction bases left unmatched: 12. CDR3 size: 16 residues. Germline CDR1 and CDR2: KGHSH and LQKENI. Here the CDR3 reads CASSGTKLITQETQYF. CDR3 coding DNA: TGTGCCAGCTCGGGGACTAAGCTCATCACGCAAGAGACCCAGTACTTC.

This clonotype occurred many times. This chain joins TRBV11-2 and TRBJ1-3; D is unclear. The CDR3 has 14 residues. Germline CDR1 is SGHAT and CDR2 is FQNNGV. Trimming removed 5 bases at V and 2 bases at J, with 10 bases between. CDR3 nucleotides: TGTGCCAGCAGCCCCCGCCCGACTGGAAACACCATATATTTT. As protein: CASSPRPTGNTIYF.

This clonotype has more than one count but fewer than ten. The J gene is TRBJ2-1, the V gene TRBV2; D perhaps matches TRBD2 (6 bases). Trimming pared 4 bases from V and 7 bases from J, leaving 11 bases between. The CDR3 runs 13 residues. Germline V gene data show CDR1 as SNHLY and CDR2 as FYNNEI. CDR3 DNA: TGTGCCAGCAGTGGAGACGGGGGAAATGAGCAGTTCTTC. Protein: CASSGDGGNEQFF. Full variable domain (missing parts from reference TRBV2 and TRBJ2-1): EPEVTQTPSHQVTQMGQEVILRCVPISNHLYFYWYRQILGQKVEFLVSFYNNEISEKSEIFDDQFSVERPDGSNFTLKIRSTKLEDSAMYFCASSGDGGNEQFFGPGTRLTVL.

The chain recombines TRBV14 with TRBJ2-3; TRBD2 agrees at 10 bases. Germline V gene data show CDR1 as SGHDN and CDR2 as FVKESK. This CDR3 comprises 18 residues. The junction had 13 bases not matched to a gene; V was cut back by 3 bases and J by 4 bases. CDR3 amino acids: CASSHLQSSGSVADTQYF. In DNA form, the CDR3 reads TGTGCCAGCAGCCATCTTCAATCTAGCGGGAGTGTCGCAGATACGCAGTATTTT. Full variable domain (missing parts from reference TRBV14 and TRBJ2-3): EAGVTQFPSHSVIEKGQTVTLRCDPISGHDNLYWYRRVMGKEIKFLLHFVKESKQDESGMPNNRFLAERTGGTYSTLKVQPAELEDSGVYFCASSHLQSSGSVADTQYFGPGTRLTVL.

This clonotype has a count of ten or more. The chain carries TRBV5-1 and TRBJ2-5; D not resolved. This CDR3 contains 12 residues. Germline-derived CDR1 and CDR2 are SGHRS and YFSETQ. The V end lost 0 bases, the J end lost 5 bases, and 5 bases lay between the germline ends. In DNA form, the CDR3 reads TGCGCCAGCAGCTTGGCCTTGGAGACCCAGTACTTC. Translation: CASSLALETQYF.

This clonotype showed up many times. The rearrangement links TRBV28 to TRBJ2-2; tentative D call: TRBD1 (6 bases). CDR3 length: 16 amino acids. V was shortened by 6 bases and J by 0 bases, with 14 bases between the two germline ends. CDR1 MDHEN and CDR2 SYDVKM come from the germline V gene. CDR3 nucleotide sequence: TGTGCCAGCAGGCCCGGCAGGGGTACGAACACCGGGGAGCTGTTTTTT. Protein: CASRPGRGTNTGELFF.

There are many counts of this clonotype. The rearrangement links TRBV12-3 or TRBV12-4 to TRBJ2-2; 8 bases fit TRBD1. There are 15 residues in the CDR3. V trimming: 4 bases; J trimming: 4 bases; junction bases outside the gene matches: 5. The CDR3 reads CASSSKTGGTGELFF. The CDR3 bases are TGTGCCAGCAGTTCTAAAACAGGGGGCACCGGGGAGCTGTTTTTT.

This clonotype came up once. V and J are TRBV14 and TRBJ1-5, with D perhaps TRBD1 (6 bases). The germline V and J ends were trimmed by 6 bases and 2 bases, with 11 bases remaining between them. Germline V gene lookup returns CDR1 SGHDN and CDR2 FVKESK. The CDR3 has 14 residues. The CDR3 DNA is TGTGCCAGCAGACACAGGGCTGGCAATCAGCCCCAGCATTTT. Residues: CASRHRAGNQPQHF.

The V and J genes are TRBV20-1 and TRBJ1-6; weak D call: TRBD1 (6 bases). The CDR3 totals 15 residues. Trimming removed 1 base at V and 2 bases at J, with 9 bases between. Germline CDR1 and CDR2: DFQATT and SNEGSKA (reference sequence). Here the CDR3 reads CSARVRDTYNSPLHF. DNA of the CDR3: TGCAGTGCTAGAGTCCGGGACACCTATAATTCACCCCTCCACTTT.

This clonotype was seen repeatedly, ten times or more. V and J are TRBV5-1 and TRBJ2-2; the D gene is possibly TRBD2 (6 bases). The ends were cut back, 4 bases at V and 4 bases at J, with 17 bases in the middle. Germline assignment: CDR1 SGHRS and CDR2 YFSETQ. The CDR3 loop spans 16 amino acids. The CDR3 bases are TGCGCCAGCAGCCCGGGAGTGGTATATGTCACCGGGGAGCTGTTTTTT. Residues: CASSPGVVYVTGELFF.

At least ten counts were recorded for this clonotype. The CDR3 nucleotides read TGTGCCAGCAGCCCAGGGGGGTCAACTAATGAAAAACTGTTTTTT. It codes for CASSPGGSTNEKLFF. The chain is built from TRBV28 and TRBJ1-4, with 7 nucleotides matching TRBD1. Germline CDR1 reads MDHEN; CDR2 reads SYDVKM. Trimming at V came to 6 bases and at J to 0 bases, leaving 4 bases not matched to a gene. The length of the CDR3 is 15 residues.

This clonotype was counted only a few times. The chain employs TRBV11-3 and TRBJ2-3, with 8 bases lining up with TRBD2. Germline CDR1 SGHNT, CDR2 YENEEA. CDR3 size: 15 residues. J lost 2 bases, V lost 9 bases, and 10 bases had no gene match. The CDR3 coding sequence is TGTGCCAGGGGAACCGCTAGCGGGTACACAGATACGCAGTATTTT. It specifies CARGTASGYTDTQYF.

This clonotype was recorded a few times. The chain employs TRBV2 and TRBJ2-3; D gene uncertain. Germline V gene lookup returns CDR1 SNHLY and CDR2 FYNNEI. Trimming removed 9 bases at V and 6 bases at J, with 13 bases between. There are 12 residues in the CDR3. The CDR3 here is CASGPSRDTQYF. In nucleotides, the CDR3 is TGTGCCAGTGGGCCTTCGCGGGATACGCAGTATTTT.

In this sample, this clonotype turned up a few times. A much larger clonotype is one base distant, so this may be a read error. V and J are TRBV20-1 and TRBJ1-2; D uncertain. The CDR3 consists of 12 residues. The V gene's germline CDR1 is DFQATT and CDR2 SNEGSKA (reference sequence). The chain's CDR3 is CSTRVGIDGYTF. The CDR3 region has the DNA TGCAGTACTAGAGTGGGGATAGATGGCTACACCTTC.

The rearrangement uses TRBV11-2 and TRBJ2-1; 11 bases match TRBD2. The CDR3 extends over 20 amino acids. V was clipped by 5 bases and J by 8 bases; unmatched bases: 23. The V gene's germline CDR1 is SGHAT and CDR2 FQNNGV. The CDR3 is CASSLKGGLAVGPHGDEQFF. The CDR3, as DNA: TGTGCCAGCAGCCTAAAAGGGGGACTAGCGGTCGGACCGCATGGGGATGAGCAGTTCTTC.

The chain links TRBV20-1 to TRBJ2-6, with D hard to call. Germline CDR1 reads DFQATT; CDR2 reads SNEGSKA (reference sequence). There are 15 residues in the CDR3. Trimming left V 0 bases short and J 2 bases short, with 8 bases between. This CDR3 is CSARDPRTGANVLTF. CDR3 coding DNA: TGCAGTGCTAGAGACCCCCGGACTGGGGCCAACGTCCTGACTTTC.

The sample holds many counts of this clonotype. The chain carries TRBV11-2 and TRBJ2-3; D remains unclear. The CDR3 is made up of 15 amino acids. The V and J ends lost 3 bases and 2 bases respectively, with 12 bases between them. Germline V gene lookup returns CDR1 SGHAT and CDR2 FQNNGV. In DNA form, the CDR3 reads TGTGCCAGCAGCTTTGCGAGGTTAACCACAGATACGCAGTATTTT. Translation gives CASSFARLTTDTQYF.

This clonotype has a count of ten or more. The CDR3 region is CASSEQGHEQYF. Here the CDR3 DNA reads TGTGCCAGCAGTGAACAGGGCCACGAGCAGTACTTC. The chain employs TRBV2 and TRBJ2-7, with D possibly being TRBD1 (5 bases). The germline gives CDR1 SNHLY, CDR2 FYNNEI. V dropped 2 bases and J dropped 5 bases, with 7 bases sitting between them. The CDR3 loop spans 12 amino acids.

To note about this clonotype: This may be a read error: a much more frequent sequence differs by one nucleotide. V gene TRBV7-2 combines with J gene TRBJ2-2, with D hard to call. V gave up 7 bases and J gave up 1 base, with 13 bases separating them. Germline lookup yields CDR1 SGHTA and CDR2 FQGNSA. The CDR3 is 15 residues long. This chain's CDR3 is CASNQSVWNTGELFF. For the CDR3, the DNA is TGTGCCAGCAATCAAAGTGTCTGGAACACCGGGGAGCTGTTTTTT.

This clonotype was seen a handful of times. CDR3 amino acids: CAISERFNEQFF. The CDR3 coding sequence is TGTGCCATCAGTGAGCGGTTCAATGAGCAGTTCTTC. This chain uses TRBV10-3 with TRBJ2-1; no definite D call. Trimming removed 2 bases from V and 6 bases from J, with 5 bases in between. The CDR3 has 12 amino acids. Germline assignment: CDR1 ENHRY and CDR2 SYGVKD.

This clonotype was detected ten times or more. The genes are TRBV7-9 and TRBJ1-5; possible D gene TRBD1, 5 bases. The length of the CDR3 is 12 residues. Trimming pared 5 bases from V and 7 bases from J, leaving 9 bases between. Germline CDR1 and CDR2: SEHNR and FQNEAQ (reference sequence). CDR3 bases: TGTGCCAGCAGCGCTGGGGGGCAGCCCCAGCATTTT. Protein product: CASSAGGQPQHF.

This clonotype has only a few counts. The rearrangement uses TRBV10-3 and TRBJ2-5; D uncertain. V lost 9 bases and J lost 4, with 15 bases in between. This CDR3 is 13 amino acids long. CDR1 is ENHRY and CDR2 is SYGVKD in the germline V gene. The CDR3 reads CAIGINSGETQYF. The CDR3 DNA reads TGTGCCATAGGGATCAACTCGGGAGAGACCCAGTACTTC.